The subject of this entry is one T cell receptor (beta chain). No antigen is known for it. The repertoire was sequenced with immunoSEQ multiplex PCR; TCRdb's copy has only in-frame clones and lacks some. The sample has approximately 62,000 clones, 70% to 90% seen once. The entry originates in a study of a mutant IDH1 vaccine in newly diagnosed glioma. At the level of the study: The first vaccination came 4-6 weeks after radiotherapy alone, or with temozolomide cycles. There were 62.5% males and roughly 38% females among treated patients, whose mean age was about 38 years. Study outcomes and limitations: Changes in top peripheral clonotypes did not appear linked to pseudoprogression.

CDR3 size: 12 residues. V shed 7 bases and J shed 7 bases, with 12 bases lying between them. Germline lookup yields CDR1 MDHEN and CDR2 SYDVKM. This sample's time point: week 23, last vaccination. The vaccine gave 300 ug of a 20-mer mutant IDH1 peptide subcutaneously per dose. The clonotype was recovered from a young man with glioma. This chain links TRBV28 with TRBJ2-3, with D uncertain. Sequencing was performed on PBMCs, taken from a glioma patient whose treatment included an IDH1 peptide vaccine. CDR3 nucleotide sequence: TGTGCCAGCAATACTTTCTCAAATACGCAGTATTTT. This sequence encodes CASNTFSNTQYF.